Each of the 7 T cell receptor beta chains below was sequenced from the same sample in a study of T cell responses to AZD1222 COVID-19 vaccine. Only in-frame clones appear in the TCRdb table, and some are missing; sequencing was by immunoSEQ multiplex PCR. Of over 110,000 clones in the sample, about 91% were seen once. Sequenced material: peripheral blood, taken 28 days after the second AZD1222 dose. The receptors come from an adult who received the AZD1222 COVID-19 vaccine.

The CDR3 nucleotides read TGCAGCGTAACAGGGGGAAGCTCTGGAAACACCATATATTTT. Its protein product is CSVTGGSSGNTIYF. The V and J genes are TRBV29-1 and TRBJ1-3, with 8 positions matching TRBD1. V shed 6 bases and J 0 bases; nucleotides not matched to a gene: 4. This CDR3 has 14 amino acids. Per germline, CDR1 SQVTM and CDR2 ANQGSEA. The entire variable domain, with the rest obtained from reference TRBV29-1 and TRBJ1-3, is as follows: SAVISQKPSRDICQRGTSLTIQCQVDSQVTMMFWYRQQPGQSLTLIATANQGSEATYESGFVIDKFPISRPNLTFSTLTVSNMSPEDSSIYLCSVTGGSSGNTIYFGEGSWLTVV.

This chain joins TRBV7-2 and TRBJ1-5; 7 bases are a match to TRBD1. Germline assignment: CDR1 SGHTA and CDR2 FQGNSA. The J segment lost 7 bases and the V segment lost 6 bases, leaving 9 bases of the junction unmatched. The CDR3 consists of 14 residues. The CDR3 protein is CASSLQGWEQPQHF. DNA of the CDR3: TGTGCCAGCAGTCTACAGGGGTGGGAGCAGCCCCAGCATTTT.

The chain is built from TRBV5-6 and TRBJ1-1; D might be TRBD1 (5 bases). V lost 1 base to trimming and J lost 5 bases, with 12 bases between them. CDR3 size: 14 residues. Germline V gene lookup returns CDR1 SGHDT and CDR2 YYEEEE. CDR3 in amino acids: CASSLTPRGTEAFF. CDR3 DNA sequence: TGTGCCAGCAGCTTGACTCCCCGGGGGACTGAAGCTTTCTTT.

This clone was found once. The CDR3 reads CASSQDLAGTAYGYTF. The CDR3 nucleotides are TGTGCCAGCAGCCAAGATCTCGCCGGGACAGCCTATGGCTACACCTTC. This chain joins TRBV4-2 and TRBJ1-2; 7 positions agree with TRBD1. Germline CDR1 is LGHNA and CDR2 is YNFKEQ. The V segment lost 0 bases and the J segment 4 bases; nucleotides outside the gene matches: 8. The CDR3 spans 16 residues.

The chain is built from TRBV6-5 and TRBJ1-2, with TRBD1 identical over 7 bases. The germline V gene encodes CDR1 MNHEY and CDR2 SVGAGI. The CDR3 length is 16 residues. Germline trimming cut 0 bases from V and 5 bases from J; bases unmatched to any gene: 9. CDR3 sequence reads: CASSYSGQVLLYGYTF. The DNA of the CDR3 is TGTGCCAGCAGTTACTCCGGACAGGTTCTTCTTTATGGCTACACCTTC.

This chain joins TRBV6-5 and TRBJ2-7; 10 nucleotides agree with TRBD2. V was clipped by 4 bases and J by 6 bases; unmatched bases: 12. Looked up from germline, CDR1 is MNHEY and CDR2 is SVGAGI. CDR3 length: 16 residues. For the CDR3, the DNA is TGTGCCAGCAGTTCCGGAGGAGCGGGGGGGATTGCCGAGCAGTACGTC. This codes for CASSSGGAGGIAEQYV.

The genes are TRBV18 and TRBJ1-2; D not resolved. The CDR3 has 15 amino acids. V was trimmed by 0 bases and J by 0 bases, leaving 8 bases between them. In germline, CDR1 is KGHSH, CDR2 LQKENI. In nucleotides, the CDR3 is TGTGCCAGCTCACCACCGGAGAGAACTAACTATGGCTACACCTTC. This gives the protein CASSPPERTNYGYTF.